Following are 3 T cell receptor beta chains from one sample sequenced in a study of T-cell reconstitution after alpha-beta-depleted transplantation in children. During its preparation, the TCRbeta library received unique molecular identifiers. TCRdb passed the PCR reads through MiXCR, listing each CDR3 protein once. The sample holds about a million distinct CDR3 sequences; about 26% are singletons and the top ten take roughly 27%. Sequenced material: PBMCs, mostly from graft donor cells, taken 360 days after TCRalphabeta/CD19-depleted stem cell transplant. These receptors were collected from a boy under three years old who had a stem cell transplant for SCID, so the T cells may come from the graft donor.

The chain joins TRBV19 to TRBJ2-3; D is uncertain. The CDR3 has 12 residues. CDR1 is LNHDA, CDR2 SQIVND, per germline (reference sequence). V gave up 3 bases and J gave up 6 bases, with 7 bases separating them. CDR3 nucleotide sequence: TGTGCCAGTAGTATCTCGGGTGATACGCAGTATTTT. It specifies CASSISGDTQYF. Full variable domain (missing parts from reference TRBV19 and TRBJ2-3): DGGITQSPKYLFRKEGQNVTLSCEQNLNHDAMYWYRQDPGQGLRLIYYSQIVNDFQKGDIAEGYSVSREKKESFPLTVTSAQKNPTAFYLCASSISGDTQYFGPGTRLTVL.

The rearrangement joins TRBV6-6 to TRBJ2-5, with D maybe TRBD1 (6 bases). Trimming removed 6 bases at V and 6 bases at J, with 14 bases between. Germline V lookup: CDR1 MNHNY, CDR2 SVGAGI (reference sequence). The CDR3 extends over 13 amino acids. The CDR3: CASSPDRMQTQYF. Here the CDR3 DNA reads TGTGCCAGCAGCCCAGACAGGATGCAGACCCAGTACTTC.

This rearrangement joins TRBV7-3 to TRBJ2-5; D may be TRBD2 (6 bases). This CDR3 is built from 15 residues. The V gene's germline CDR1 is SGHTA and CDR2 FQGTGA. The germline V and J ends were trimmed by 0 bases and 2 bases, with 10 bases remaining between them. The CDR3 nucleotides read TGTGCCAGCAGCTTAACATCGGGGGTTCAAGAGACCCAGTACTTC. Residues: CASSLTSGVQETQYF.